Shown below are 4 T cell receptor beta chains from a single sample sequenced in a study of PD-1 blockade in mismatch repair-deficient tumors (dated by TCRdb to about 2017). Receptor libraries were prepared by the immunoSEQ multiplex PCR assay. What TCRdb holds here is the immuneACCESS table cut down to in-frame rearrangements. Part of the clones is not present; checked against another copy, under half of the missing clones reflect an unresolved V gene, and the others are unexplained. The sample table records 30,000 to 40,000 clones; over 80% of these occur just once. Of the sample, roughly 3.5% is held by the ten largest clones. This specimen consisted of PBMCs, obtained around 6 weeks after starting pembrolizumab. These receptors were taken from an adult with mismatch repair-deficient cancer.

The genes are TRBV28 and TRBJ2-3; 7 nucleotides match TRBD2. The CDR3 is made up of 14 amino acids. With V trimmed by 2 bases and J by 1 base, 0 bases remained unmatched. Germline assignment: CDR1 MDHEN and CDR2 SYDVKM. The CDR3 spells CASSLAGGTDTQYF. The CDR3 region has the DNA TGTGCCAGCAGTTTAGCGGGAGGCACAGATACGCAGTATTTT.

This clone was counted once. The chain employs TRBV7-8 and TRBJ1-4; TRBD1 matches at 7 bases. Germline CDR1 and CDR2: SGHVS and FQNEAQ. Germline trimming cut 4 bases from V and 5 bases from J; bases unmatched to any gene: 7. This CDR3 region has 15 residues. As DNA, the CDR3 is TGTGCCAGCAGCTCACGGGACAGACAGAATGAAAAACTGTTTTTT. Its protein product is CASSSRDRQNEKLFF. The full variable domain, completed using reference TRBV7-8 and TRBJ1-4, is GAGVSQSPRYKVAKRGQDVALRCDPISGHVSLFWYQQALGQGPEFLTYFQNEAQLDKSGLPSDRFFAERPEGSVSTLKIQRTQQEDSAVYLCASSSRDRQNEKLFFGSGTQLSVL.

The J gene is TRBJ2-2, the V gene TRBV13; D call uncertain. This CDR3 comprises 15 residues. Germline V gene sequence: CDR1 PRHDT, CDR2 FYEKMQ (reference sequence). The V gene lost 0 bases and the J gene lost 7 bases, with 12 bases spanning the gap. CDR3 in DNA: TGTGCCAGCAGCTTAGGCGCTACTCGTAACGGGGAGCTGTTTTTT. Translation: CASSLGATRNGELFF.

V is TRBV5-1 and J is TRBJ2-4; maybe TRBD1 (6 bases). Trimming pared 3 bases from V and 9 bases from J, leaving 19 bases between. The CDR3 runs to 15 residues. Germline loops: CDR1 SGHRS, CDR2 YFSETQ. This chain's CDR3 is CASSWSDRSHGIQYF. In nucleotides, the CDR3 is TGCGCCAGCAGCTGGTCCGACAGGTCCCATGGCATTCAGTACTTC.